These T cell receptor beta chains were read from a single sample in a study of blood T cell repertoires in COVID-19. Sequencing used immunoSEQ multiplex PCR; TCRdb keeps in-frame clones, though not all of them. This sample has 300,000 to 450,000 clones, with 80% to 90% found just once. Material: PBMCs or T cells enriched from blood (not recorded which). Source of these receptors: a man younger than 30 who had recovered from COVID-19. The CDR3 runs from the conserved cysteine through the conserved F or W. The D gene is left open where the match is weak. Size values are once, few and many counts, or a class for expanded clones, and some rows have none.

V: TRBV10-1; D: TRBD2; size: -; J: TRBJ2-2; DNA: TGCGCCAGCAGTGAGTCCGGTTGGGGACTAGCGGGGGGAGTCGCCGGGGAGCTGTTTTTT; CDR3: CASSESGWGLAGGVAGELFF
V: TRBV5-6; D: -; size: once; J: TRBJ1-5; DNA: TGTGCCAGCAGCTTGTGGGCTGGGACATTAAGCAATCAGCCCCAGCATTTT; CDR3: CASSLWAGTLSNQPQHF
V: TRBV28; D: -; size: -; J: TRBJ2-2; DNA: TGTGCCACCCTTTTAGGGGCAACCGGGGAGCTGTTTTTT; CDR3: CATLLGATGELFF
V: TRBV7-2; D: TRBD1; size: -; J: TRBJ2-7; DNA: TGTGCCAGCAGCCAACAGGACAGGATACACTCCTACGAGCAGTACTTC; CDR3: CASSQQDRIHSYEQYF
V: TRBV3-1/TRBV3-2; D: -; size: -; J: TRBJ2-7; DNA: TGTGCCAGCAGCCATGGTCCGGGACTTTCCTACGAGCAGTACTTC; CDR3: CASSHGPGLSYEQYF
V: TRBV6-5; D: TRBD1; size: -; J: TRBJ2-3; DNA: TGTGCCAGCAGTTACCCCAGGGACAGGTACACAGATACGCAGTATTTT; CDR3: CASSYPRDRYTDTQYF
V: TRBV6-5; D: -; size: -; J: TRBJ2-7; DNA: TGTGCCAGCAGTTACCCCCCCCTGGACAGATCCTACGAGCAGTACTTC; CDR3: CASSYPPLDRSYEQYF
V: TRBV28; D: -; size: -; J: TRBJ1-2; DNA: TGTGCCAGCAGTTCAAGCACGAATGGCTACACCTTC; CDR3: CASSSSTNGYTF
V: TRBV4-3; D: TRBD2; size: -; J: TRBJ2-3; DNA: TGCGCCAGCAGCCAAGAGACAATGGGGACTAGCGGTACGGATACGCAGTATTTT; CDR3: CASSQETMGTSGTDTQYF
V: TRBV7-2; D: TRBD1; size: -; J: TRBJ1-1; DNA: TGTGCCAGCAAGCCACAGGGGGGACGAACTGAAGCTTTCTTT; CDR3: CASKPQGGRTEAFF
V: TRBV9; D: TRBD2; size: few; J: TRBJ2-7; DNA: TGTGCCAGCAGCGCAGGACTAGCGGGAACGCAGTACTTC; CDR3: CASSAGLAGTQYF
V: TRBV28; D: -; size: -; J: TRBJ2-7; DNA: TGTGCCAGTACGAGAGCGGAGCAGTTCTACGAGCAGTACTTC; CDR3: CASTRAEQFYEQYF
V: TRBV10-1; D: TRBD2; size: -; J: TRBJ2-6; DNA: TGCGCCACCCCGGGGGGGGCTGGGGCCAACGTCCTGACTTTC; CDR3: CATPGGAGANVLTF
V: TRBV5-1; D: -; size: -; J: TRBJ1-1; DNA: TGCGCCAGCAGCTTGTGGCCTGGCACTGAAGCTTTCTTT; CDR3: CASSLWPGTEAFF
V: TRBV6-2/TRBV6-3; D: TRBD2; size: -; J: TRBJ2-7; DNA: TGTGCCAGCAGTGGTGGGGCAACCTTCCCCGGGACTAGCCTATACGAGCAGTACTTC; CDR3: CASSGGATFPGTSLYEQYF
V: TRBV7-9; D: -; size: -; J: TRBJ2-5; DNA: TGTGCCAGCAGCTTAGCAGGGGTCGAGACCCAGTACTTC; CDR3: CASSLAGVETQYF
V: TRBV5-1; D: TRBD2; size: -; J: TRBJ2-6; DNA: TGCGCCAGCAGCCCCGGTGGGGGGGTGGGGGCCAACGTCCTGACTTTC; CDR3: CASSPGGGVGANVLTF
V: TRBV6-5; D: TRBD1; size: -; J: TRBJ1-5; DNA: TGTGCCACCGGAGTAGGGGGCGGGAGCAATCAGCCCCAGCATTTT; CDR3: CATGVGGGSNQPQHF
V: TRBV18; D: -; size: -; J: TRBJ1-1; DNA: TGTGCCAGCTCACGGCGGGTTTTAGAGGACAACACTGAAGCTTTCTTT; CDR3: CASSRRVLEDNTEAFF
V: TRBV6-5; D: -; size: -; J: TRBJ2-3; DNA: TGTGCCAGCAGTTCCCCAGACAGCCTCTCCACAGATACGCAGTATTTT; CDR3: CASSSPDSLSTDTQYF
V: TRBV7-8; D: -; size: -; J: TRBJ1-1; DNA: TGTGCCAGCAGCCCCCTGGGGCGGATGAACACTGAAGCTTTCTTT; CDR3: CASSPLGRMNTEAFF
V: TRBV5-6; D: -; size: -; J: TRBJ2-7; DNA: TGTGCCAGCAGCCCCCCGAGCTCCTACGAGCAGTACTTC; CDR3: CASSPPSSYEQYF
V: TRBV12-5; D: -; size: once; J: TRBJ1-2; DNA: TGTGCTAGTGGTTTGGTAGACAGATTCTATGGCTACACCTTC; CDR3: CASGLVDRFYGYTF
V: TRBV5-7; D: TRBD1; size: -; J: TRBJ2-1; DNA: TGTGCCAGCAGCTACTGGACAGGGGGCTCCTACAATGAGCAGTTCTTC; CDR3: CASSYWTGGSYNEQFF
V: TRBV5-6; D: -; size: -; J: TRBJ2-1; DNA: TGTGCCAGCAGCCCGGACGGGGGCAATGAGCAGTTCTTC; CDR3: CASSPDGGNEQFF